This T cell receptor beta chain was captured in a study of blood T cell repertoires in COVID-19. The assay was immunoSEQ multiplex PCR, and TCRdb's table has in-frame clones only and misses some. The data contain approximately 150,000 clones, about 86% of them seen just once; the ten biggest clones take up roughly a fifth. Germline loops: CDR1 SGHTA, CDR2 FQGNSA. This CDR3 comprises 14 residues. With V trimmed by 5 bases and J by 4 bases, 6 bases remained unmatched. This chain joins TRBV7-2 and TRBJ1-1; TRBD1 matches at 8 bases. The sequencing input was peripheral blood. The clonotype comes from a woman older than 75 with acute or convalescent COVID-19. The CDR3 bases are TGTGCCAGCAGCGCTCAGGGGGCGACCACTGAAGCTTTCTTT. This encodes CASSAQGATTEAFF.